The rows below give T cell receptor beta chains drawn from one sample of a study of CD8 T cells in ankylosing spondylitis. TCRdb re-called the 5' RACE reads through MiXCR, storing one row per CDR3 protein. The data show over 200,000 distinct CDR3 sequences, with roughly 10% seen just once and approximately 20% held by the top ten. Sequences were obtained from blood, either unsorted or a sorted T cell fraction (not recorded which). Every receptor here comes from a male donor with ankylosing spondylitis or in good health (not recorded which). The CDR3 runs from the conserved cysteine through the conserved F or W. A D gene is named only where the DNA matches it firmly. Only part of the rows carry a size: once, few, many, or a class if the clone is expanded.

CDR3 protein: CASSIGGNLEAFF
CDR3 DNA: TGTGCCAGCAGCATCGGGGGAAACCTAGAAGCTTTCTTT
clone size: many
V gene: TRBV12-3/TRBV12-4
D gene: -
J gene: TRBJ1-1

CDR3 protein: CASSFGPNNEQFF
CDR3 DNA: TGTGCCAGCAGCTTCGGTCCTAACAATGAGCAGTTCTTC
clone size: many
V gene: TRBV7-2
D gene: -
J gene: TRBJ2-1

CDR3 protein: CASSQDYKETQYF
CDR3 DNA: TGTGCCAGCAGCCAAGACTATAAAGAGACCCAGTACTTC
clone size: many
V gene: TRBV7-3
D gene: -
J gene: TRBJ2-5

CDR3 protein: CASSLLDIPYF
CDR3 DNA: TGTGCCAGCAGCTTATTGGACATACCGTATTTT
clone size: many
V gene: TRBV7-2
D gene: -
J gene: TRBJ2-3

CDR3 protein: CASSSGQAIYEQYF
CDR3 DNA: TGCGCCAGCAGCTCGGGACAGGCGATATACGAGCAGTACTTC
clone size: many
V gene: TRBV5-1
D gene: TRBD1
J gene: TRBJ2-7

CDR3 protein: CASSSGTSGSYNEQFF
CDR3 DNA: TGTGCCAGCAGTTCGGGGACTAGCGGGTCCTACAATGAGCAGTTCTTC
clone size: many
V gene: TRBV6-5
D gene: TRBD2
J gene: TRBJ2-1

CDR3 protein: CASSVEGTILYEQYF
CDR3 DNA: TGTGCCAGCAGCGTAGAAGGGACTATCTTGTACGAGCAGTACTTC
clone size: -
V gene: TRBV9
D gene: TRBD2
J gene: TRBJ2-7

CDR3 protein: CSVAQTDTQYF
CDR3 DNA: TGCAGCGTTGCCCAGACAGATACGCAGTATTTT
clone size: many
V gene: TRBV29-1
D gene: -
J gene: TRBJ2-3

CDR3 protein: CAISDPNTEAFF
CDR3 DNA: TGTGCCATCAGTGACCCGAACACTGAAGCTTTCTTT
clone size: many
V gene: TRBV10-3
D gene: -
J gene: TRBJ1-1

CDR3 protein: CASSFGVAQYF
CDR3 DNA: TGTGCCAGCAGTTTTGGGGTTGCGCAGTATTTT
clone size: many
V gene: TRBV27
D gene: -
J gene: TRBJ2-3

CDR3 protein: CASSFRAGDINQPQHF
CDR3 DNA: TGTGCCAGCAGCTTTCGGGCAGGGGATATCAATCAGCCCCAGCATTTT
clone size: -
V gene: TRBV5-6
D gene: -
J gene: TRBJ1-5

CDR3 protein: CASRAAGTEAFF
CDR3 DNA: TGTGCCAGCAGGGCGGCCGGCACTGAAGCTTTCTTT
clone size: -
V gene: TRBV12-3/TRBV12-4
D gene: -
J gene: TRBJ1-1

CDR3 protein: CVSSQDDRGYPPYNEQFF
CDR3 DNA: TGTGTCAGCAGCCAAGATGATCGGGGATACCCTCCCTACAATGAGCAGTTCTTC
clone size: many
V gene: TRBV4-2
D gene: -
J gene: TRBJ2-1

CDR3 protein: CASSLMGKGGTDTQYF
CDR3 DNA: TGTGCCAGCAGCTTAATGGGTAAAGGGGGCACAGATACGCAGTATTTT
clone size: -
V gene: TRBV7-3
D gene: -
J gene: TRBJ2-3

CDR3 protein: CASSPKQGAPRELFF
CDR3 DNA: TGTGCCAGCAGCCCCAAACAGGGGGCCCCCCGGGAGCTGTTTTTT
clone size: -
V gene: TRBV7-2
D gene: TRBD1
J gene: TRBJ2-2

CDR3 protein: CSVGGIGREETQYF
CDR3 DNA: TGCAGCGTTGGGGGGATTGGCAGGGAAGAGACCCAGTACTTC
clone size: many
V gene: TRBV29-1
D gene: -
J gene: TRBJ2-5

CDR3 protein: CAISPGGQGAGTGELFF
CDR3 DNA: TGTGCCATCAGCCCTGGTGGCCAGGGGGCTGGCACCGGGGAGCTGTTTTTT
clone size: few
V gene: TRBV10-3
D gene: TRBD1
J gene: TRBJ2-2

CDR3 protein: CATRGGSDYEQYF
CDR3 DNA: TGTGCCACCAGAGGGGGGTCTGACTACGAGCAGTACTTC
clone size: few
V gene: TRBV24-1
D gene: -
J gene: TRBJ2-7

CDR3 protein: CASSLGQAAWDEKLFF
CDR3 DNA: TGTGCCAGCAGCTTAGGACAGGCCGCTTGGGATGAAAAACTGTTTTTT
clone size: many
V gene: TRBV7-2
D gene: -
J gene: TRBJ1-4

CDR3 protein: CASSLVASLQNEQFF
CDR3 DNA: TGCGCCAGCAGCTTGGTGGCTAGTCTCCAGAATGAGCAGTTCTTC
clone size: -
V gene: TRBV5-1
D gene: -
J gene: TRBJ2-1

CDR3 protein: CASRQGSGDTGELFF
CDR3 DNA: TGTGCCAGCAGACAAGGGTCCGGTGACACCGGGGAGCTGTTTTTT
clone size: many
V gene: TRBV5-5
D gene: -
J gene: TRBJ2-2

CDR3 protein: CASSLDLPTDTQYF
CDR3 DNA: TGCGCCAGCAGCCTGGACCTTCCAACAGATACGCAGTATTTT
clone size: many
V gene: TRBV5-1
D gene: -
J gene: TRBJ2-3

CDR3 protein: CASSNPLAGGINEQFF
CDR3 DNA: TGTGCCAGCAGCAACCCACTAGCGGGGGGAATAAATGAGCAGTTCTTC
clone size: -
V gene: TRBV7-3
D gene: TRBD2
J gene: TRBJ2-1

CDR3 protein: CASSLDGGWTGELFF
CDR3 DNA: TGTGCCAGCAGCTTAGATGGGGGTTGGACCGGGGAGCTGTTTTTT
clone size: -
V gene: TRBV7-6
D gene: -
J gene: TRBJ2-2

CDR3 protein: CASSLSSNEETQYF
CDR3 DNA: TGCGCCAGCAGCTTGAGCAGTAACGAAGAGACCCAGTACTTC
clone size: few
V gene: TRBV5-1
D gene: -
J gene: TRBJ2-5

CDR3 protein: CASSAGRSSGDVHF
CDR3 DNA: TGTGCCAGCAGTGCGGGACGCTCCAGCGGGGATGTCCACTTT
clone size: many
V gene: TRBV12-3/TRBV12-4
D gene: -
J gene: TRBJ1-6

CDR3 protein: CAISGSGYEQYF
CDR3 DNA: TGTGCCATCAGTGGATCGGGGTACGAGCAGTACTTC
clone size: few
V gene: TRBV10-3
D gene: -
J gene: TRBJ2-7

CDR3 protein: CSARRGGGATYEQYF
CDR3 DNA: TGCAGTGCTAGAAGGGGCGGGGGGGCCACCTACGAGCAGTACTTC
clone size: few
V gene: TRBV20-1
D gene: TRBD2
J gene: TRBJ2-7

CDR3 protein: CASSTARTDTQYF
CDR3 DNA: TGTGCCAGCAGCACCGCCCGCACAGATACGCAGTATTTT
clone size: many
V gene: TRBV27
D gene: -
J gene: TRBJ2-3

CDR3 protein: CATSDKEEKGTDTQYF
CDR3 DNA: TGTGCCACCAGTGATAAGGAGGAAAAGGGGACAGATACGCAGTATTTT
clone size: -
V gene: TRBV24-1
D gene: -
J gene: TRBJ2-3

CDR3 protein: CASTLDSYNEQFF
CDR3 DNA: TGCGCCAGCACCCTGGACAGCTACAATGAGCAGTTCTTC
clone size: many
V gene: TRBV5-1
D gene: -
J gene: TRBJ2-1

CDR3 protein: CASGGRKETQYF
CDR3 DNA: TGTGCCAGCGGGGGCAGGAAAGAGACCCAGTACTTC
clone size: -
V gene: TRBV28
D gene: -
J gene: TRBJ2-5

CDR3 protein: CASSELLLQYF
CDR3 DNA: TGTGCCAGCAGTGAGCTTTTGTTGCAGTACTTC
clone size: many
V gene: TRBV2
D gene: -
J gene: TRBJ2-7

CDR3 protein: CASSLRREAEAFF
CDR3 DNA: TGCGCCAGCAGCTTACGGAGGGAGGCTGAAGCTTTCTTT
clone size: many
V gene: TRBV5-1
D gene: -
J gene: TRBJ1-1

CDR3 protein: CASSPAQGFGGELFF
CDR3 DNA: TGTGCCAGTAGTCCTGCCCAGGGATTCGGCGGGGAGCTGTTTTTT
clone size: -
V gene: TRBV19
D gene: -
J gene: TRBJ2-2

CDR3 protein: CAWGTGSYEQYF
CDR3 DNA: TGTGCCTGGGGGACAGGCTCCTACGAGCAGTACTTC
clone size: -
V gene: TRBV30
D gene: TRBD1
J gene: TRBJ2-7

CDR3 protein: CASTSGQTTTDTQYF
CDR3 DNA: TGTGCCAGCACCTCGGGACAGACGACCACAGATACGCAGTATTTT
clone size: few
V gene: TRBV5-8
D gene: TRBD1
J gene: TRBJ2-3

CDR3 protein: CASSLDGSPETQYF
CDR3 DNA: TGCGCCAGCAGCTTGGACGGGAGCCCCGAGACCCAGTACTTC
clone size: few
V gene: TRBV5-1
D gene: -
J gene: TRBJ2-5

CDR3 protein: CASRPGQTSSYEQYF
CDR3 DNA: TGTGCCAGCAGACCGGGACAGACGAGCTCCTACGAGCAGTACTTC
clone size: many
V gene: TRBV12-3/TRBV12-4
D gene: TRBD1
J gene: TRBJ2-7

CDR3 protein: CAISESRGQGANGYTF
CDR3 DNA: TGTGCCATCAGTGAGTCGAGGGGACAGGGGGCGAATGGCTACACCTTC
clone size: -
V gene: TRBV10-3
D gene: TRBD1
J gene: TRBJ1-2

CDR3 protein: CASSQGASGGRETQYF
CDR3 DNA: TGTGCCAGCAGCCAAGGCGCTAGCGGGGGAAGAGAGACCCAGTACTTC
clone size: -
V gene: TRBV3-1
D gene: TRBD2
J gene: TRBJ2-5

CDR3 protein: CSALRGDQETQYF
CDR3 DNA: TGCAGTGCTCTCCGAGGTGACCAAGAGACCCAGTACTTC
clone size: many
V gene: TRBV20-1
D gene: -
J gene: TRBJ2-5

CDR3 protein: CASSVRDRYTEAFF
CDR3 DNA: TGTGCCAGCAGCGTCCGGGACAGATACACTGAAGCTTTCTTT
clone size: few
V gene: TRBV7-6
D gene: TRBD1
J gene: TRBJ1-1

CDR3 protein: CASSLSSLGSNEQFF
CDR3 DNA: TGTGCCAGCAGCTTATCGTCCTTGGGTAGCAATGAGCAGTTCTTC
clone size: many
V gene: TRBV7-3
D gene: -
J gene: TRBJ2-1

CDR3 protein: CASSPGTSGYEQYF
CDR3 DNA: TGTGCCAGCAGTCCCGGGACTAGCGGCTACGAGCAGTACTTC
clone size: few
V gene: TRBV2
D gene: TRBD2
J gene: TRBJ2-7

CDR3 protein: CASSLEGAGTEAFF
CDR3 DNA: TGCGCCAGCAGCTTGGAGGGGGCAGGCACTGAAGCTTTCTTT
clone size: many
V gene: TRBV5-1
D gene: TRBD1
J gene: TRBJ1-1

CDR3 protein: CASSLLAGGHTGELFF
CDR3 DNA: TGTGCCAGCAGTTTGCTAGCGGGGGGGCACACCGGGGAGCTGTTTTTT
clone size: few
V gene: TRBV12-3/TRBV12-4
D gene: TRBD2
J gene: TRBJ2-2

CDR3 protein: CASSFSPAGAFQETQYF
CDR3 DNA: TGTGCCAGCAGCTTCTCACCGGCGGGGGCCTTCCAAGAGACCCAGTACTTC
clone size: many
V gene: TRBV5-4
D gene: -
J gene: TRBJ2-5

CDR3 protein: CASSPQRGANTGELFF
CDR3 DNA: TGCGCCAGCAGCCCTCAGCGGGGGGCCAACACCGGGGAGCTGTTTTTT
clone size: many
V gene: TRBV5-1
D gene: TRBD2
J gene: TRBJ2-2

CDR3 protein: CASSLPSGGAKNIQYF
CDR3 DNA: TGTGCCAGCAGCCTCCCTAGCGGGGGGGCCAAAAACATTCAGTACTTC
clone size: many
V gene: TRBV11-2
D gene: TRBD2
J gene: TRBJ2-4

CDR3 protein: CASSLRGGTTEAFF
CDR3 DNA: TGTGCCAGCAGCCTCCGGGGGGGGACCACTGAAGCTTTCTTT
clone size: -
V gene: TRBV12-3/TRBV12-4
D gene: -
J gene: TRBJ1-1

CDR3 protein: CASSRADYEQYF
CDR3 DNA: TGTGCCAGCAGCCGGGCAGACTACGAGCAGTACTTC
clone size: many
V gene: TRBV3-1
D gene: -
J gene: TRBJ2-7